This T cell receptor beta chain was profiled in a study of T cell changes during pregnancy in multiple sclerosis. Germline assignment: CDR1 SGHVS and CDR2 FNYEAQ. V dropped 3 bases and J dropped 6; count of bases not matched to a gene: 3. The CDR3 is 13 amino acids. TCRdb's table, derived via immunoSEQ multiplex PCR, lists solely in-frame clones and lacks some. The sample has 80,000 to 95,000 clones; 93% are singletons. This TCR was recovered from a female donor in good health, enrolled as a control in a pregnancy study. V and J are TRBV7-6 and TRBJ1-2; 8 bases are a match to TRBD1. Sequencing used peripheral blood, obtained in the third trimester of pregnancy. The CDR3 is CASSFGQGDGYTF. CDR3 nucleotides: TGTGCCAGCAGCTTTGGACAGGGCGATGGCTACACCTTC.